The 17 T cell receptor beta chains reported below all come from one sample, sequenced in a study of CD4 T cells in relation to SARS-CoV-2 and coronaviruses. Sequenced by immunoSEQ multiplex PCR; TCRdb stores in-frame clones only, minus some. This repertoire shows 30,000 to 45,000 clones, over 75% found once; its top ten account for 9.2%. The sample taken for sequencing was memory CD4+ T cells from PBMCs. The receptors here all came from an adult with COVID-19.

The V gene is TRBV18, the J gene TRBJ1-5; TRBD1 matches at 11 bases. The ends lost 0 bases at V and 2 bases at J; junction bases unmatched: 0. The germline V gene has CDR1 KGHSH and CDR2 LQKENI. CDR3 size: 16 residues. Written as DNA, the CDR3 is TGTGCCAGCTCACCACCGGGACAGGGGGGCAATCAGCCCCAGCATTTT. As protein: CASSPPGQGGNQPQHF.

The chain carries TRBV19 and TRBJ1-6; D is unresolved. Trimming cost V 6 bases and J 0 bases, with 6 bases left between them. CDR1 and CDR2 from the germline V gene are LNHDA and SQIVND (reference sequence). There are 14 residues in the CDR3. CDR3 coding DNA: TGTGCCAGTAGAGGCGACTCCTATAATTCACCCCTCCACTTT. It specifies CASRGDSYNSPLHF.

CDR3 nucleotide sequence: TGCAGTGCTAGTCAACAGGCAACTAATGAAAAACTGTTTTTT. Translating it yields CSASQQATNEKLFF. The chain couples TRBV20-1 to TRBJ1-4; possible D gene TRBD1, 5 bases. Per germline, CDR1 DFQATT and CDR2 SNEGSKA (reference sequence). The CDR3 contains 14 residues. Trimming stripped 3 bases from V and 0 bases from J, with 8 bases between.

A few counts support this clone. V usage is TRBV5-4 and J usage is TRBJ1-6; D perhaps matches TRBD1 (5 bases). Trimming pared 0 bases from V and 9 bases from J, leaving 25 bases between. The CDR3 sequence is 19 residues long. Per germline, CDR1 SGHNT and CDR2 YYREEE (reference sequence). The CDR3 sequence: CASSLGEGPSIDSGSPLHF. The CDR3 DNA sequence: TGTGCCAGCAGCTTGGGAGAGGGACCTTCGATAGACTCTGGTTCACCCCTCCACTTT.

The chain has TRBV6-5 and TRBJ2-2; no firm D call. The CDR3 runs 15 residues. The germline V and J ends were trimmed by 5 bases and 6 bases, with 16 bases remaining between them. Germline V gene data show CDR1 as MNHEY and CDR2 as SVGAGI. The CDR3 spells CASSPLEKSAGELFF. The DNA for the CDR3 is TGTGCCAGCAGTCCTCTGGAAAAGAGCGCCGGGGAGCTGTTTTTT.

This clone showed up just once. The chain has TRBV9 and TRBJ1-2, with a tentative D call TRBD1 (5 bases). Per the germline V gene, CDR1 is SGDLS and CDR2 is YYNGEE. Between the trimmed V and J ends, which lost 0 bases and 6 bases, there was a span of 15 bases. This CDR3 spans 15 amino acids. The CDR3 nucleotides read TGTGCCAGCAGCGTAGAGAGGGGAGGGTCGAATGGCTACACCTTC. Translation: CASSVERGGSNGYTF.

This rearrangement joins TRBV2 to TRBJ1-1; possibly TRBD1 for D (5 bases). V dropped 4 bases and J dropped 0 bases, with 15 bases sitting between them. Germline V gene data show CDR1 as SNHLY and CDR2 as FYNNEI. This CDR3 has 16 amino acids. This chain's CDR3 is CASSGSARGLNTEAFF. The DNA for the CDR3 is TGTGCCAGCAGTGGTTCGGCTAGGGGTCTGAACACTGAAGCTTTCTTT.

The genes are TRBV2 and TRBJ1-5, with 11 bases matching TRBD1. The V and J ends lost 6 bases and 4 bases, in that order; junction bases with no gene match: 2. Germline CDR1 and CDR2: SNHLY and FYNNEI. The length of the CDR3 is 14 residues. The CDR3 reads CASRGQGDNQPQHF. As DNA, the CDR3 is TGTGCCAGCAGGGGACAGGGGGATAATCAGCCCCAGCATTTT.

This rearrangement joins TRBV6-5 to TRBJ2-5; D might be TRBD2 (7 bases). Germline V CDR1 and CDR2: MNHEY, SVGAGI. Trimming cost V 7 bases and J 4 bases, with 16 bases left between them. The CDR3 is 14 amino acids. CDR3 amino acids: CASKGTGGGETQYF. As DNA, the CDR3 is TGTGCCAGCAAAGGGACGGGGGGCGGAGAGACCCAGTACTTC.

As to this clone: Germline is not matched at one junction end, which may reflect a read error. J is TRBJ2-7 and V is TRBV11-3; possible D gene TRBD1, 5 bases. CDR3 length: 11 residues. Germline CDR1 is SGHNT and CDR2 is YENEEA. The CDR3 DNA is TGTGCCAGCAGCTTACAGGGCCCTCGGCACTTC. Translating it yields CASSLQGPRHF.

The rearrangement joins TRBV15 to TRBJ2-1, with 8 nucleotides matching TRBD2. V lost 7 bases, J lost 5 bases, and 13 bases stayed unmatched. Germline V gene data show CDR1 as LNHNV and CDR2 as YYDKDF (reference sequence). The CDR3 is made up of 16 amino acids. The CDR3 here is CATTIGPGGGDNEQFF. The CDR3 DNA sequence: TGTGCCACCACCATAGGGCCCGGGGGGGGCGACAATGAGCAGTTCTTC.

V is TRBV20-1 and J is TRBJ2-3, with D possibly matching TRBD1 (5 bases). The ends were cut back, 3 bases at V and 7 bases at J, with 20 bases in the middle. CDR1 and CDR2 (germline): DFQATT, SNEGSKA (reference sequence). CDR3 length equals 15 residues. The CDR3 sequence is CSASEQDQVLNTQYF. As DNA, the CDR3 is TGCAGTGCTAGTGAACAGGACCAAGTCCTGAATACGCAGTATTTT.

This clone was found once. The CDR3 nucleotides are TGTGCCAGCAGTGACCGGGACAGAGCCACCGGGGAGCTGTTTTTT. Protein product: CASSDRDRATGELFF. The rearrangement links TRBV6-2 or TRBV6-3 to TRBJ2-2; TRBD1 agrees at 7 bases. Per the germline V gene, CDR1 is MNHEY and CDR2 is SVGEGT. The ends lost 5 bases at V and 4 bases at J; junction bases unmatched: 7. The CDR3 consists of 15 residues.

J is TRBJ1-1 and V is TRBV5-1; D unresolved. This CDR3 is built from 14 residues. Between the trimmed V and J ends, which lost 4 bases and 1 base, there was a span of 11 bases. Germline lookup yields CDR1 SGHRS and CDR2 YFSETQ. This CDR3 is CASSLTSENTEAFF. The CDR3 coding sequence is TGCGCCAGCAGCCTCACTTCGGAGAACACTGAAGCTTTCTTT.

This sequence joins TRBV12-3 or TRBV12-4 and TRBJ1-5, with 8 bases identical to TRBD1. The J segment lost 6 bases and the V segment lost 8 bases, leaving 6 bases of the junction unmatched. This CDR3 is 13 amino acids long. The CDR3: CASQTGEGQPQHF. In nucleotides, the CDR3 is TGTGCCAGCCAGACAGGGGAGGGTCAGCCCCAGCATTTT.

As for this clone: Within the sample, other DNA sequences also encode this same CDR3. The chain is built from TRBV7-8 and TRBJ1-5, with a tentative D call TRBD1 (5 bases). From germline, CDR1 is SGHVS and CDR2 FQNEAQ. Between the trimmed V and J ends, which lost 3 bases and 3 bases, there was a span of 12 bases. CDR3 length: 15 amino acids. CDR3 residues: CASSLAGNSNQPQHF. In nucleotides, the CDR3 is TGTGCCAGCAGCTTGGCAGGGAACTCCAATCAGCCCCAGCATTTT.

The V gene is TRBV14, the J gene TRBJ2-7; D is unresolved. This CDR3 is 12 amino acids long. V lost 4 bases and J 7 bases, leaving 11 bases between the germline ends. Germline-derived CDR1 and CDR2 are SGHDN and FVKESK. The CDR3 DNA sequence: TGTGCCAGCAGCCGGACGGCTGTGGAGCAGTACTTC. This codes for CASSRTAVEQYF.